Sequencing of this T cell receptor beta chain was carried out in a study of T-cell memory formation after mild COVID-19. Germline V gene lookup returns CDR1 MNHNY and CDR2 SVGAGI (reference sequence). This CDR3 spans 16 amino acids. J lost 1 base, V lost 6 bases, and 7 bases had no gene match. Constant-segment primers and 5'RACE yielded cDNA libraries for TCR alpha and TCR beta, each carrying sample barcodes and UMIs. TCRdb re-derived calls from the 5' RACE reads in MiXCR, one entry per CDR3 protein. The sample has under 450,000 distinct CDR3 sequences; around a fifth are singletons. This clonotype originated in a man in his late teens or twenties who had mild COVID-19 (a few samples of this study predate the infection). Cell type and time point are not known. Material: PBMCs or a T cell subset sorted from them (not recorded which). The rearrangement uses TRBV6-6 and TRBJ2-7; 12 bases align to TRBD1. In DNA, the CDR3 is TGTGCCAGCAGCCGCTGGGGACAGGGGGCTTCCTACGAGCAGTACTTC. This codes for CASSRWGQGASYEQYF.